The text below deals with one T cell receptor beta chain. Germline V gene sequence: CDR1 WNHNN, CDR2 SYGVQD (reference sequence). The CDR3 has 16 amino acids. V shed 5 bases and J 6 bases; nucleotides not matched to a gene: 9. The PCR was carried out with 60 Vbeta primers and 13 Jbeta primers. Generated by immunoSEQ multiplex PCR, the TCRdb table keeps only in-frame clones and is missing some. The top ten clones hold 2% to 3% of a sample with 100,000 or so clones, around 68% of them seen once. These data belong to a study of cytomegalovirus exposure and HLA in healthy donors. The clonotype comes from a man over 45 in good health and CMV-seronegative. Material: PBMCs. The chain uses TRBV10-1 and TRBJ2-1; TRBD2 agrees at 11 bases. The CDR3 loop is CASSPTLAGAINEQFF. The DNA for the CDR3 is TGCGCCAGCAGTCCAACACTAGCGGGAGCGATCAATGAGCAGTTCTTC.